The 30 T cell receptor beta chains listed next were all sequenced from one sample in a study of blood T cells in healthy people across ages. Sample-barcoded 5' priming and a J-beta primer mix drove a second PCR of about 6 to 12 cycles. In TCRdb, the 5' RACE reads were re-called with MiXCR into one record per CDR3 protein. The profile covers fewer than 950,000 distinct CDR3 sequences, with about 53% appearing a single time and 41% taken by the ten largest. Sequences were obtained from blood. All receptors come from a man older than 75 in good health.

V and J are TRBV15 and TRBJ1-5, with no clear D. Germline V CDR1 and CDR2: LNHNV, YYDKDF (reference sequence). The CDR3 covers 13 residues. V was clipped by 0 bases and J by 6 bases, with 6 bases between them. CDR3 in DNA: TGTGCCACCAGCAGAGACGTGGGTCAGCCCCAGCATTTT. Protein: CATSRDVGQPQHF.

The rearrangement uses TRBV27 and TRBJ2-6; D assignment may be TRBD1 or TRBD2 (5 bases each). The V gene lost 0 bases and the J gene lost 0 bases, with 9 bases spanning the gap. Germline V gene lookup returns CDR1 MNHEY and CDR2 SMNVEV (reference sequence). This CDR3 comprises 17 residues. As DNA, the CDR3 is TGTGCCAGCAGTTTATCGGGACGGAGCTCTGGGGCCAACGTCCTGACTTTC. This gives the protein CASSLSGRSSGANVLTF. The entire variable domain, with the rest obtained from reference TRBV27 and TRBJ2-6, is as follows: EAQVTQNPRYLITVTGKKLTVTCSQNMNHEYMSWYRQDPGLGLRQIYYSMNVEVTDKGDVPEGYKVSRKEKRNFPLILESPSPNQTSLYFCASSLSGRSSGANVLTFGAGSRLTVL.

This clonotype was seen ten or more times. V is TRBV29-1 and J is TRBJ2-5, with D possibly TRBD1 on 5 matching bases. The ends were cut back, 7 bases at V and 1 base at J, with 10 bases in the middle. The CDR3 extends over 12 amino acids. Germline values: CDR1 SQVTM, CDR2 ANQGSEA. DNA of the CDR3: TGCAGCGGAGGACAAGTCCAAGAGACCCAGTACTTC. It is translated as CSGGQVQETQYF. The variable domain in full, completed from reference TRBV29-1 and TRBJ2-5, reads SAVISQKPSRDICQRGTSLTIQCQVDSQVTMMFWYRQQPGQSLTLIATANQGSEATYESGFVIDKFPISRPNLTFSTLTVSNMSPEDSSIYLCSGGQVQETQYFGPGTRLLVL.

CDR3 coding DNA: TGCAGTGCTAGATACTACCTAGAGCGGGGGGCAAACATTCAGTACTTC. This sequence encodes CSARYYLERGANIQYF. The V gene is TRBV20-1, the J gene TRBJ2-4; TRBD2 agrees at 9 bases. V lost 2 bases to trimming and J lost 6 bases; unmatched junction nucleotides: 11. In germline, CDR1 is DFQATT, CDR2 SNEGSKA (reference sequence). The CDR3 totals 16 residues.

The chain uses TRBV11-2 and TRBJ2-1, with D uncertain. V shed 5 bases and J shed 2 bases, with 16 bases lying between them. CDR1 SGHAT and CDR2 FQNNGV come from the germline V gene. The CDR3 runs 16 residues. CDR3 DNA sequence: TGTGCCAGCAGCCACCTTTTGAAGGGCCCCTACAATGAGCAGTTCTTC. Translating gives CASSHLLKGPYNEQFF. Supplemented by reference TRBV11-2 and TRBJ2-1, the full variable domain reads EAGVAQSPRYKIIEKRQSVAFWCNPISGHATLYWYQQILGQGPKLLIQFQNNGVVDDSQLPKDRFSAERLKGVDSTLKIQPAKLEDSAVYLCASSHLLKGPYNEQFFGPGTRLTVL.

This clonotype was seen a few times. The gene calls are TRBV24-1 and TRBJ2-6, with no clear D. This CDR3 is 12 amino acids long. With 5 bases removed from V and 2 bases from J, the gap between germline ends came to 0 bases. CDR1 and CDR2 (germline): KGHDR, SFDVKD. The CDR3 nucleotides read TGTGCCACCAGTGCTGGGGCCAACGTCCTGACTTTC. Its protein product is CATSAGANVLTF.

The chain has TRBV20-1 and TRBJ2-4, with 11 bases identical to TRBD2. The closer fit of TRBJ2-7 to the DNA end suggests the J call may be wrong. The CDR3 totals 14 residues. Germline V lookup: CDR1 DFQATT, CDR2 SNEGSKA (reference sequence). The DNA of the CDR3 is TGCAGTGCCCAGGTTAGCGGGAGGGCCGTCGAGCAGTACTTC. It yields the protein CSAQVSGRAVEQYF.

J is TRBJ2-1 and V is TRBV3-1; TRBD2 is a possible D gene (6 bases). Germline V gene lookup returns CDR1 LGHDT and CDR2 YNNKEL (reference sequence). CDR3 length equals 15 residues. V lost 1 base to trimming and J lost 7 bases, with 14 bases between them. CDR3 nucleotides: TGTGCCAGCAGCCAAGGGGCGGGGAATGGGAATGAGCAGTTCTTC. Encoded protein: CASSQGAGNGNEQFF.

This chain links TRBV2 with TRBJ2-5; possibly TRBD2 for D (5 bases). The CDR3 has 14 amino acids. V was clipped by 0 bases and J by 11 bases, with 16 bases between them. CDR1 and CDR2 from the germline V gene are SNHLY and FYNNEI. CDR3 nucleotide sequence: TGTGCCAGCAGTGAAGCGCGGCTAGCCAGTGAGCAGTACTTC. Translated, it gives CASSEARLASEQYF.

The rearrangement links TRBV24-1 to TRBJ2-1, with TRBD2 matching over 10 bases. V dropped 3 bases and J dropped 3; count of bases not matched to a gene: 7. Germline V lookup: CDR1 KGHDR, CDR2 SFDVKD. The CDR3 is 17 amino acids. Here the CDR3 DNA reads TGTGCCACCAGTGATACCCGGACTAGCGGACTCTACAATGAGCAGTTCTTC. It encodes CATSDTRTSGLYNEQFF.

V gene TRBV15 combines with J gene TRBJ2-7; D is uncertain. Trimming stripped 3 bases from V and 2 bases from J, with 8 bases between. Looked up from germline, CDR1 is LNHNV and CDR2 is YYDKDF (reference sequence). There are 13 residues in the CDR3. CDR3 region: CATSRQGAYEQYF. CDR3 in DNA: TGTGCCACCAGCAGGCAAGGCGCCTACGAGCAGTACTTC.

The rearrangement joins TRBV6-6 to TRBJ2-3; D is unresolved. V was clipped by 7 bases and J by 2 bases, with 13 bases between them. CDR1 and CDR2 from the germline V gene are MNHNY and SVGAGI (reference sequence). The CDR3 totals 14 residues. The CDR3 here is CASILDKYTDTQYF. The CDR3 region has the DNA TGTGCCAGCATTCTCGACAAGTACACAGATACGCAGTATTTT.

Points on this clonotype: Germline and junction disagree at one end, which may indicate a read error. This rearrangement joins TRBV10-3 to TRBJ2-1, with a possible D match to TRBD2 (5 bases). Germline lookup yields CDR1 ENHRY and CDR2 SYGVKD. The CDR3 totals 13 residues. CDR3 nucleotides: TGTGCCATCTGTGAGGGTGGGTCGAATGAGCAGTTCTTC. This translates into CAICEGGSNEQFF.

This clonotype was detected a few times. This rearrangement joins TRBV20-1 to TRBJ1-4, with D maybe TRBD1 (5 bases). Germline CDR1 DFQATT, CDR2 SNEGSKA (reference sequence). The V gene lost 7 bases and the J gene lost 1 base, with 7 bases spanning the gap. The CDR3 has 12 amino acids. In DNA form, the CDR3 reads TGCAGTGGTCAGGGAACTAATGAAAAACTGTTTTTT. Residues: CSGQGTNEKLFF.

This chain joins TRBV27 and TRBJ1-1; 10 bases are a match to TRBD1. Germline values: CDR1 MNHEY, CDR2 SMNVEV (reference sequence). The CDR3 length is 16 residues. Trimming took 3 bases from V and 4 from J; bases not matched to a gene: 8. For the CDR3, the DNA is TGTGCCAGCAGTTTCCTGTTTAGGGACAGGGGCACTGAAGCTTTCTTT. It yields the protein CASSFLFRDRGTEAFF.

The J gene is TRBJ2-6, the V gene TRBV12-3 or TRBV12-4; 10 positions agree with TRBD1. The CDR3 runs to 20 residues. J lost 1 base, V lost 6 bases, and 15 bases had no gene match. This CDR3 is CASSFRVGTGEFSGANVLTF. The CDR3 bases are TGTGCCAGCAGCTTTAGGGTGGGGACAGGGGAGTTTTCTGGGGCCAACGTCCTGACTTTC.

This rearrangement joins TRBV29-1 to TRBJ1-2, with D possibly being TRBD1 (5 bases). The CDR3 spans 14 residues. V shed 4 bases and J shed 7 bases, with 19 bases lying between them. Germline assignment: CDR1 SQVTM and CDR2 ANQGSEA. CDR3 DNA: TGCAGCGTTGGTGGAAGGGGCCCTAAGGGTGGCTACACCTTC. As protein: CSVGGRGPKGGYTF. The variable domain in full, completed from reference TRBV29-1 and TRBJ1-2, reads SAVISQKPSRDICQRGTSLTIQCQVDSQVTMMFWYRQQPGQSLTLIATANQGSEATYESGFVIDKFPISRPNLTFSTLTVSNMSPEDSSIYLCSVGGRGPKGGYTFGSGTRLTVV.

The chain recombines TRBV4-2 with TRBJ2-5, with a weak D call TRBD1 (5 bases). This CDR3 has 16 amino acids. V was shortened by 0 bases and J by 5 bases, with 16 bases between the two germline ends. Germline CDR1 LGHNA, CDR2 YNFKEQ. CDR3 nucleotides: TGTGCCAGCAGCCAAGATTGGCAGGGCTTGCTCGAGACCCAGTACTTC. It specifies CASSQDWQGLLETQYF.

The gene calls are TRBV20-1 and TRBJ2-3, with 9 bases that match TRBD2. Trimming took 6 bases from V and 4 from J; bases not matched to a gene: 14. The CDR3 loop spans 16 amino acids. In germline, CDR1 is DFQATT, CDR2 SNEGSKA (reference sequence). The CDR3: CSASSAGGPGADTQYF. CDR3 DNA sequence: TGCAGTGCCAGTTCGGCGGGAGGGCCGGGAGCAGATACGCAGTATTTT.

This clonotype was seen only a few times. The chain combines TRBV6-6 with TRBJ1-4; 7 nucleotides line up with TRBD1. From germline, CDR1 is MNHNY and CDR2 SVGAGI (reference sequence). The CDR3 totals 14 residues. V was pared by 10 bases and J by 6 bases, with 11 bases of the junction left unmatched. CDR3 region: CATRGQGEDEKLFF. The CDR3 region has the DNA TGTGCCACTCGGGGGCAGGGGGAGGATGAAAAACTGTTTTTT.

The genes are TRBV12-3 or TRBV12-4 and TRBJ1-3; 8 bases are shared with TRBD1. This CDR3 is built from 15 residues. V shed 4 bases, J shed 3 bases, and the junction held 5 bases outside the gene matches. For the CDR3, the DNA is TGTGCCAGCAGTTGGACTGGGACAGGTGGAAACACCATATATTTT. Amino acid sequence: CASSWTGTGGNTIYF.

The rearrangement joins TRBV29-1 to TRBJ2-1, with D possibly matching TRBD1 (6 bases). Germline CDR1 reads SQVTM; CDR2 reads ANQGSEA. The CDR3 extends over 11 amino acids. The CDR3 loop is CTSHRDNEQFF. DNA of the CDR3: TGCACCTCCCACAGGGACAATGAGCAGTTCTTC.

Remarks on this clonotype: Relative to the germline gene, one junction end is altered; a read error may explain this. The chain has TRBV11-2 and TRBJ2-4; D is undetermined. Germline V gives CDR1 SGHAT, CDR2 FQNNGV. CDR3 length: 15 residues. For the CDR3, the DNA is TGTGTCAGCAGACGCCCGAACTCAGCCAAAAACATTCAGTACTTC. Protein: CVSRRPNSAKNIQYF. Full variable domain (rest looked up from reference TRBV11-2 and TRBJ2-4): EAGVAQSPRYKIIEKRQSVAFWCNPISGHATLYWYQQILGQGPKLLIQFQNNGVVDDSQLPKDRFSAERLKGVDSTLKIQPAKLEDSAVYLCVSRRPNSAKNIQYFGAGTRLSVL.

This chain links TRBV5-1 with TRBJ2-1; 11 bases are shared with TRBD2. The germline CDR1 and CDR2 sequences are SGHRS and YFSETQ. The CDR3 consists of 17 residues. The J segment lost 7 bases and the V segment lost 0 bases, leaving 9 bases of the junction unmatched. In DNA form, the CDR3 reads TGCGCCAGCAGCTTGGCACTAGCGGGAGATTTGTTTAATGAGCAGTTCTTC. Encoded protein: CASSLALAGDLFNEQFF.

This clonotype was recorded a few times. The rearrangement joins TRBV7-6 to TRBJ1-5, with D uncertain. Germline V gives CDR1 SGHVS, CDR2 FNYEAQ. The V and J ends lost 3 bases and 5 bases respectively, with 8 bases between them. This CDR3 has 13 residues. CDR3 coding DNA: TGTGCCAGCAGCTTCCGGGCGGATCAGCCCCAGCATTTT. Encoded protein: CASSFRADQPQHF.

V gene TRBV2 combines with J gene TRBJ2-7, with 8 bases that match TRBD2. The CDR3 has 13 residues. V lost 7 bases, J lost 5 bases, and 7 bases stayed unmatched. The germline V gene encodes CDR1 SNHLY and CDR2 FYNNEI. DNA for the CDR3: TGTGCCAGCATCCCGAGCGGGGGACACGAGCAGTACTTC. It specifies CASIPSGGHEQYF. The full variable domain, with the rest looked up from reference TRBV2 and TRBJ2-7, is EPEVTQTPSHQVTQMGQEVILRCVPISNHLYFYWYRQILGQKVEFLVSFYNNEISEKSEIFDDQFSVERPDGSNFTLKIRSTKLEDSAMYFCASIPSGGHEQYFGPGTRLTVT.

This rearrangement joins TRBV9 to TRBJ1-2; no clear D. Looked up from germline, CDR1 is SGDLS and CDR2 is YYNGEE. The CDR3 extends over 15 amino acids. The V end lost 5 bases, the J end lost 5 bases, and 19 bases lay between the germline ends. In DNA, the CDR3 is TGTGCCAGCAGATTCGCGCCTTCAATCCTTTATGGCTACACCTTC. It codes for CASRFAPSILYGYTF.

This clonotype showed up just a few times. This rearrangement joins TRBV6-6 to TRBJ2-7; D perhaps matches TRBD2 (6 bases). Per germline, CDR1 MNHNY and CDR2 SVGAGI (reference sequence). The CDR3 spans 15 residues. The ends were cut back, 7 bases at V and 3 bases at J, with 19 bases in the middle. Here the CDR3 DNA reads TGTGCCAGCAAAGTAACAACGGGAGCTCTCTACGAGCAGTACTTC. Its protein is CASKVTTGALYEQYF.

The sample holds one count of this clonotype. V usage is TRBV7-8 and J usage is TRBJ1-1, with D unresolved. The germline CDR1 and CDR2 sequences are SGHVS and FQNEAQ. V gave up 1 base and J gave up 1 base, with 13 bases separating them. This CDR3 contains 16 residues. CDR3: CASSLDGRYRNTEAFF. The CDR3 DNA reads TGTGCCAGCAGCTTAGACGGCCGCTACCGGAACACTGAAGCTTTCTTT.

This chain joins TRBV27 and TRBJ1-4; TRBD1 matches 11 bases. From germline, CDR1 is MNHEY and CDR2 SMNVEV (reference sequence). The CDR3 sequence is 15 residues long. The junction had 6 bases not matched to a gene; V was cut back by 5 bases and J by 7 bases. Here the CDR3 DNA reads TGTGCCAGCAGTAGTAGGACAGGGGGCCCTGAAAAACTGTTTTTT. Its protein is CASSSRTGGPEKLFF.